The TCR beta chain described here comes from a study of blood T cell repertoires in COVID-19. Study as a whole: Material from acute and convalescent COVID-19 was sourced from the United States, Italy and Spain.

The germline gives CDR1 MNHEY, CDR2 SMNVEV (reference sequence). Trimming took 2 bases from V and 3 from J; bases not matched to a gene: 9. This CDR3 has 17 amino acids. In the authors' workflow: Amplifying reference gene primers gave estimates of nucleated cell counts. TCRdb's table, derived via immunoSEQ multiplex PCR, lists solely in-frame clones and lacks some. From that table come the V and J calls and clone size; the DNA was used to work out D and trimming. The top ten clones hold 15% to 20% of a sample with roughly 70,000 clones, about four fifths of them seen once. The receptor was isolated from a man aged 70 or older who had recovered from COVID-19. This chain uses TRBV27 with TRBJ2-3, with 9 bases fitting TRBD1. Material for sequencing was peripheral blood. The CDR3: CASSLERPGQGTDTQYF. The CDR3, as DNA: TGTGCCAGCAGTTTAGAAAGGCCGGGACAGGGTACAGATACGCAGTATTTT.